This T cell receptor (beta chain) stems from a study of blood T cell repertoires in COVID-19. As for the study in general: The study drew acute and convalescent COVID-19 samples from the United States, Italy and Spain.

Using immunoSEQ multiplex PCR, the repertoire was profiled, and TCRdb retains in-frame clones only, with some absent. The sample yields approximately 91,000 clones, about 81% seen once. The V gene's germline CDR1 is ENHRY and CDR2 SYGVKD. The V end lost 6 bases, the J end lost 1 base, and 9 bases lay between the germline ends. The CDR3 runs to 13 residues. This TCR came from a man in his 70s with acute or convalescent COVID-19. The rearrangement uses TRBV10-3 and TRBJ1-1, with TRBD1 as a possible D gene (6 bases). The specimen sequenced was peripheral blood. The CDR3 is CAIRPTGNTEAFF. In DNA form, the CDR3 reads TGTGCCATCAGACCGACAGGGAACACTGAAGCTTTCTTT.